This is a list of T cell receptor beta chains from one sample in a study of blood T cell repertoires in COVID-19. Profiled with immunoSEQ multiplex PCR; TCRdb holds only in-frame clones, not every one. The sample holds roughly 200,000 clones, roughly 76% seen once. The sample comprised peripheral blood. The receptors shown here come from a woman in her forties with COVID-19, enrolled during active disease. Both conserved end residues are part of each CDR3. A D gene is named only where the DNA matches it firmly. Some rows mark clone size as missing; the rest say once, few, many or name a class of expanded clone.

clone_size	d_call	j_call	v_call	cdr3_nt	cdr3_aa
NA	TRBD2	TRBJ2-1	TRBV7-2	TGTGCCAGCAGCCGGCTCTCTAGCGGGGGCTACAATGAGCAGTTCTTC	CASSRLSSGGYNEQFF
few	TRBD2	TRBJ2-3	TRBV4-2	TGTGCCAGCAGCTCTCGAACGCGGGGGGGCATTGCAGATACGCAGTATTTT	CASSSRTRGGIADTQYF
NA	NA	TRBJ1-5	TRBV27	TGTGCCAGCAGTTTAACTTTCAATCAGCCCCAGCATTTT	CASSLTFNQPQHF
NA	NA	TRBJ1-1	TRBV5-5	TGTGCCAGCAGCGGTTCGACAGGGAACACTGAAGCTTTCTTT	CASSGSTGNTEAFF
NA	TRBD2	TRBJ2-7	TRBV7-3	TGTGCCAGCAGCTTATTTGCGGGAGGGGGTTACGAGCAGTACTTC	CASSLFAGGGYEQYF
once	NA	TRBJ2-2	TRBV11-2	TGTGCCAGCCAGAACACCGGGGAGCTGTTTTTT	CASQNTGELFF
NA	NA	TRBJ2-3	TRBV7-6	TGTGCCAGCAGCCCTGCGGAAGATACGCAGTATTTT	CASSPAEDTQYF
NA	NA	TRBJ1-1	TRBV30	TGTGCCTGGAGGGGGGGAGGACTTTTGAACACTGAAGCTTTCTTT	CAWRGGGLLNTEAFF
few	NA	TRBJ1-5	TRBV7-8	TGTGCCAGCAGCTTAGTGGCACCAAATAGCAATCAGCCCCAGCATTTT	CASSLVAPNSNQPQHF
NA	TRBD2	TRBJ2-7	TRBV9	TGTGCCAGCAGCCCAGGACTAGCGGGGGGTCCCTACGAGCAGTACTTC	CASSPGLAGGPYEQYF
few	NA	TRBJ2-1	TRBV3-1/TRBV3-2	TGTGCCAGCACAGGTCCTTTTGGCGGGAATGAGCAGTTCTTC	CASTGPFGGNEQFF
NA	NA	TRBJ2-5	TRBV7-8	TGTGCCAGCAGCCCCAGGGTGTTAGAGACCCAGTACTTC	CASSPRVLETQYF
once	TRBD1	TRBJ1-4	TRBV27	TGTGCCAGCAGCCACCATCATCAGGACAGGGCTGCTAATGAAAAACTGTTTTTT	CASSHHHQDRAANEKLFF
NA	NA	TRBJ2-1	TRBV10-1	TGCGCCAGCTCCGAGGGGGGGGCTGGCCTTCATGAGCAGTTCTTC	CASSEGGAGLHEQFF
few	TRBD1	TRBJ1-2	TRBV6-5	TGTGCCAGCAGCCGTCCAGGGGGGCGCGGCTACACCTTC	CASSRPGGRGYTF
NA	TRBD2	TRBJ2-1	TRBV28	TGTGCCAGCAGTTTAAGGTTAGCGGGAAAGGATGAGCAGTTCTTC	CASSLRLAGKDEQFF
NA	NA	TRBJ1-2	TRBV28	TGTGCCAGCAGTTTTACAAGATCCGGCTACACCTTC	CASSFTRSGYTF
once	TRBD2	TRBJ2-1	TRBV12-5	TGTGCTAGAATGCAGCGGGGGAGCTCCTACAATGAGCAGTTCTTC	CARMQRGSSYNEQFF
NA	NA	TRBJ2-7	TRBV7-2	TGTGCCAGCAGCTTATCCCTCCGTGCGTCCTACGAGCAGTACTTC	CASSLSLRASYEQYF
NA	NA	TRBJ2-2	TRBV6-4	TGTGCCAGCAGTGACTCCTTGGCAGGGTTTCCCGGGGAGCTGTTTTTT	CASSDSLAGFPGELFF
NA	TRBD2	TRBJ2-1	TRBV4-1	TGCGCCAGCAGCCAAGGGAGAGGGCGGGAGAGGGGGCAGTTCTTC	CASSQGRGRERGQFF
NA	NA	TRBJ1-1	TRBV29-1	TGCAGCGTTGAACAAGGGGTCGCTGAAGCTTTCTTT	CSVEQGVAEAFF
NA	TRBD2	TRBJ2-3	TRBV3-1/TRBV3-2	TGTGCCAGCAGCCTTACTAGCGGGGGAACAGATACGCAGTATTTT	CASSLTSGGTDTQYF
NA	NA	TRBJ1-4	TRBV28	TGTGCCAGCAGTTTAGGTCAGGGTAGAGAAAAACTGTTTTTT	CASSLGQGREKLFF
NA	NA	TRBJ1-2	TRBV28	TGTGCCAGCAGTTTACCGGGGAACTATGGCTACACCTTC	CASSLPGNYGYTF
NA	TRBD2	TRBJ2-7	TRBV28	TGTGCCAGCAGTTTAGTACTAGCGGGAGGGCCTTGGAACATGAACTTC	CASSLVLAGGPWNMNF
few	TRBD2	TRBJ2-7	TRBV27	TGTGCCAGCAGTCGAAGGACTAGCGGGACCTACGAGCAGTACTTC	CASSRRTSGTYEQYF
once	NA	TRBJ2-3	TRBV5-4	TGTGCCAGCAGCTTGAGAGGAGGATCTAGCACAGATACGCAGTATTTT	CASSLRGGSSTDTQYF
NA	NA	TRBJ2-3	TRBV6-4	TGTGCCAGCAGTGACCGGGGGGCTCCAGATACGCAGTATTTT	CASSDRGAPDTQYF
NA	TRBD1	TRBJ2-7	TRBV27	TGTGCCAGCAAACTCGGGACAGGCCCTCACGAGCAGTACTTC	CASKLGTGPHEQYF